These 22 T cell receptor beta chains share one sample of origin, sequenced in a study of shared clonotypes between healthy human individuals. Data came from immunoSEQ multiplex PCR; TCRdb stores just in-frame clones and leaves some out. The sample consists of around 1.4 million clones, approximately 98.5% of them appearing once. The sequencing input was naive CD4+ T cells sorted from blood. Subset in this sample: CD45RA+ positively selected. These receptors were obtained from a man aged 25 to 40 in good health.

The chain couples TRBV5-4 to TRBJ2-1, with 15 nucleotides matching TRBD2. In germline, CDR1 is SGHNT, CDR2 YYREEE (reference sequence). V shed 1 base and J 5 bases; nucleotides not matched to a gene: 10. This CDR3 is 19 amino acids long. In nucleotides, the CDR3 is TGTGCCAGCAGCTTGCCTGGACTAGCGGGAGGGCTTAGCCACAATGAGCAGTTCTTC. It yields the protein CASSLPGLAGGLSHNEQFF.

The chain combines TRBV9 with TRBJ2-1; 11 bases match TRBD2. The CDR3 totals 16 residues. V lost 0 bases to trimming and J lost 4 bases; unmatched junction nucleotides: 3. The V gene's germline CDR1 is SGDLS and CDR2 YYNGEE. In DNA form, the CDR3 reads TGTGCCAGCAGCGTAGATAGCGGGAGGGGGTACAATGAGCAGTTCTTC. Translation gives CASSVDSGRGYNEQFF.

The rearrangement links TRBV7-9 to TRBJ2-3, with D uncertain. V lost 1 base to trimming and J lost 3 bases, with 5 bases between them. The CDR3 totals 13 residues. In germline, CDR1 is SEHNR, CDR2 FQNEAQ (reference sequence). As DNA, the CDR3 is TGTGCCAGCAGCTTAGATCGTACAGATACGCAGTATTTT. Protein: CASSLDRTDTQYF.

This clone was observed once. The V and J genes are TRBV18 and TRBJ2-2, with D possibly matching TRBD2 (6 bases). Trimming pared 2 bases from V and 0 bases from J, leaving 10 bases between. The CDR3 has 16 residues. The germline V gene has CDR1 KGHSH and CDR2 LQKENI. The CDR3 DNA follows: TGTGCCAGCTCACCAGGAGGGAGCGCGAACACCGGGGAGCTGTTTTTT. Translating gives CASSPGGSANTGELFF.

The chain uses TRBV5-6 and TRBJ1-2; D is perhaps TRBD1 (6 bases). This CDR3 has 16 amino acids. Germline CDR1 is SGHDT and CDR2 is YYEEEE. V lost 6 bases, J lost 2 bases, and 20 bases lay in between. CDR3 coding DNA: TGTGCCAGCACGACTGGGGGGCACCAGCTCAACTATGGCTACACCTTC. Protein: CASTTGGHQLNYGYTF.

The chain has TRBV5-1 and TRBJ2-1; 15 bases fit TRBD2. Germline assignment: CDR1 SGHRS and CDR2 YFSETQ. The CDR3 length is 19 residues. Trimming took 3 bases from V and 0 from J; bases not matched to a gene: 7. CDR3 sequence reads: CASSSAGTSGGSSYNEQFF. The CDR3 bases are TGCGCCAGCAGCTCCGCGGGGACTAGCGGGGGGAGCTCCTACAATGAGCAGTTCTTC.

V is TRBV28 and J is TRBJ2-7; D possibly matches TRBD1 or TRBD2 (5 bases each). Between the trimmed V and J ends, which lost 2 bases and 9 bases, there was a span of 17 bases. The CDR3 covers 14 residues. Germline V gene sequence: CDR1 MDHEN, CDR2 SYDVKM. The CDR3 is CASSLPQGVPGQYF. The CDR3 coding sequence is TGTGCCAGCAGTTTACCCCAGGGAGTACCAGGGCAGTACTTC.

The CDR3: CASSIGISTTNEKLFF. Written as DNA, the CDR3 is TGTGCCAGCAGCATAGGGATAAGCACAACTAATGAAAAACTGTTTTTT. The J gene is TRBJ1-4, the V gene TRBV28; no definite D call. Germline CDR1 MDHEN, CDR2 SYDVKM. CDR3 length: 16 amino acids. V was pared by 6 bases and J by 0 bases, with 14 bases between. Together with reference TRBV28 and TRBJ1-4, the CDR3 gives the full variable domain: DVKVTQSSRYLVKRTGEKVFLECVQDMDHENMFWYRQDPGLGLRLIYFSYDVKMKEKGDIPEGYSVSREKKERFSLILESASTNQTSMYLCASSIGISTTNEKLFFGSGTQLSVL.

The rearrangement uses TRBV5-1 and TRBJ2-5; 9 bases agree with TRBD1. CDR3 length: 15 amino acids. V shed 4 bases and J 4 bases; nucleotides not matched to a gene: 8. CDR1 and CDR2 from the germline V gene are SGHRS and YFSETQ. In nucleotides, the CDR3 is TGCGCCAGCAGCCCCGGGACAGGGACAACAGAGACCCAGTACTTC. Translation gives CASSPGTGTTETQYF. The full variable domain, rest sourced from reference TRBV5-1 and TRBJ2-5, is KAGVTQTPRYLIKTRGQQVTLSCSPISGHRSVSWYQQTPGQGLQFLFEYFSETQRNKGNFPGRFSGRQFSNSRSEMNVSTLELGDSALYLCASSPGTGTTETQYFGPGTRLLVL.

Comments on this clone: Other DNA variants within this sample encode the same CDR3. CDR3: CASSLRENTEAFF. Here the CDR3 DNA reads TGTGCCAGCAGCTTAAGGGAGAACACTGAAGCTTTCTTT. The chain employs TRBV7-8 and TRBJ1-1; D gene unclear. This CDR3 has 13 amino acids. Per the germline V gene, CDR1 is SGHVS and CDR2 is FQNEAQ. Trimming removed 2 bases from V and 1 base from J, with 5 bases in between.

The genes are TRBV6-1 and TRBJ2-1, with 7 bases fitting TRBD1. This CDR3 is built from 11 residues. Germline V lookup: CDR1 MNHNS, CDR2 SASEGT. Germline trimming cut 5 bases from V and 14 bases from J; bases unmatched to any gene: 6. The CDR3: CASSQGGAKFF. As DNA, the CDR3 is TGTGCCAGCAGTCAAGGGGGCGCGAAGTTCTTC.

Comment on this clone: Other DNA sequences of this sample code for an identical CDR3. The genes are TRBV6-4 and TRBJ2-3; 11 bases map to TRBD2. Germline V gene lookup returns CDR1 MRHNA and CDR2 SNTAGT. The CDR3 extends over 15 amino acids. The junction had 1 base not matched to a gene; V was cut back by 4 bases and J by 1 base. The CDR3 loop reads CASSVLAGGTDTQYF. The CDR3 DNA follows: TGTGCCAGCAGTGTACTAGCGGGGGGCACAGATACGCAGTATTTT.

The V and J genes are TRBV6-4 and TRBJ1-2; D is possibly TRBD1 (6 bases). The germline V and J ends were trimmed by 6 bases and 4 bases, with 18 bases remaining between them. The CDR3 is 15 residues long. Germline values: CDR1 MRHNA, CDR2 SNTAGT. The CDR3 spells CASSNLGGAVYGYTF. The CDR3 bases are TGTGCCAGCAGCAACCTAGGGGGAGCTGTCTATGGCTACACCTTC.

The rearrangement uses TRBV2 and TRBJ2-1; D uncertain. Trimming stripped 5 bases from V and 7 bases from J, with 6 bases between. The CDR3 runs 11 residues. Germline lookup yields CDR1 SNHLY and CDR2 FYNNEI. Here the CDR3 DNA reads TGTGCCAGCAGTCCCCGGAATGAGCAGTTCTTC. This encodes CASSPRNEQFF.

The table lists this clone with a count of one. This sequence joins TRBV2 and TRBJ2-5; D might be TRBD1 (5 bases). Germline V gene lookup returns CDR1 SNHLY and CDR2 FYNNEI. The V end was cut by 4 bases, the J end by 5 bases, with 11 bases between. The CDR3 covers 13 residues. The CDR3 loop reads CASSGRGPETQYF. The CDR3, as DNA: TGTGCCAGCAGTGGTAGGGGTCCGGAGACCCAGTACTTC.

The chain couples TRBV5-4 to TRBJ2-7, with D tentatively TRBD1 (6 bases). The V gene lost 2 bases and the J gene lost 0 bases, with 15 bases spanning the gap. CDR1 SGHNT and CDR2 YYREEE come from the germline V gene (reference sequence). The CDR3 is 16 residues long. The CDR3 nucleotides are TGTGCCAGCAGCTTTGGGGGCCAGCCCACCTCCTACGAGCAGTACTTC. This gives the protein CASSFGGQPTSYEQYF.

The V call is TRBV7-9, the J call TRBJ2-3; D is undetermined. The CDR3 loop spans 16 amino acids. V dropped 2 bases and J dropped 0 bases, with 12 bases sitting between them. Germline assignment: CDR1 SEHNR and CDR2 FQNEAQ (reference sequence). CDR3 bases: TGTGCCAGCAGCTTAATTTTAAGGGCGAGCACAGATACGCAGTATTTT. Its protein product is CASSLILRASTDTQYF.

The genes are TRBV18 and TRBJ2-3; D may be TRBD2 (5 bases). The ends were cut back, 6 bases at V and 5 bases at J, with 12 bases in the middle. This CDR3 is 13 amino acids long. In germline, CDR1 is KGHSH, CDR2 LQKENI. CDR3 coding DNA: TGTGCCAGCTCTCCGGGGAGCTTAGATACGCAGTATTTT. Its protein product is CASSPGSLDTQYF.

This clone was found once. The chain links TRBV27 to TRBJ2-1, with a tentative D call TRBD1 (5 bases). This CDR3 is built from 12 residues. Germline CDR1 MNHEY, CDR2 SMNVEV (reference sequence). V lost 6 bases and J 10 bases, leaving 13 bases between the germline ends. The DNA for the CDR3 is TGTGCCAGCAGACAGATTAGGGGAGAGCAGTTCTTC. The encoded protein is CASRQIRGEQFF.

The rearrangement links TRBV7-9 to TRBJ2-7; D not resolved. Looked up from germline, CDR1 is SEHNR and CDR2 is FQNEAQ (reference sequence). The CDR3 is 15 residues long. V was clipped by 4 bases and J by 0 bases, with 13 bases between them. This chain's CDR3 is CASSSKDASSYEQYF. In DNA form, the CDR3 reads TGTGCCAGCAGCTCGAAAGACGCCAGCTCCTACGAGCAGTACTTC.

The chain uses TRBV9 and TRBJ2-1; 9 bases fit TRBD2. CDR3 size: 15 residues. The junction had 4 bases not matched to a gene; V was cut back by 1 base and J by 5 bases. CDR1 is SGDLS and CDR2 is YYNGEE in the germline V gene. CDR3 amino acids: CASSVRAGGHNEQFF. CDR3 in DNA: TGTGCCAGCAGCGTAAGAGCGGGAGGCCACAATGAGCAGTTCTTC.

The V call is TRBV7-2, the J call TRBJ2-1; unclear D gene. Germline loops: CDR1 SGHTA, CDR2 FQGNSA. Trimming removed 4 bases from V and 1 base from J, with 14 bases in between. The CDR3 spans 16 residues. The CDR3 nucleotides are TGTGCCAGCAGCTCACAACCGGATGGATCCTACAATGAGCAGTTCTTC. This translates into CASSSQPDGSYNEQFF.